The text below deals with one T cell receptor (beta chain). The assay was immunoSEQ multiplex PCR, and TCRdb's table has in-frame clones only and misses some. Altogether some 49,000 clones are present, roughly 90% being singletons, with the ten largest covering about 20%. This CDR3 comprises 12 residues. V dropped 7 bases and J dropped 10; count of bases not matched to a gene: 4. Per germline, CDR1 SGHNT and CDR2 YYREEE (reference sequence). The data are from a study of blood T cell repertoires in COVID-19. The TCR comes from a man between 65 and 85 years old with active COVID-19. The specimen sequenced was peripheral blood. The chain uses TRBV5-4 and TRBJ1-6; 8 nucleotides align to TRBD1. The CDR3 is CASGHRGSPLHF. In nucleotides, the CDR3 is TGTGCCAGCGGACACAGGGGGTCACCCCTCCACTTT.